This TCR beta chain was identified in a study of cytomegalovirus exposure and HLA in healthy donors. On the study more broadly: About 85 million unique TCR sequences came from HLA-typed donors in an early release.

Of note for this clone: The antigen is not known.

Vbeta (60) and Jbeta (13) primers were used in the PCR. Repertoires were generated with immunoSEQ multiplex PCR, while TCRdb's copy carries only in-frame clones and drops some. The sample holds some 150,000 clones, almost 85% seen once. General study findings and limits: A classifier reportedly called cytomegalovirus status with high sensitivity and specificity. Later genetic work tied a missense DCLRE1C variant to beta-chain V and J trimming. DRB1 had the most TCR associations and HLA-C the fewest, a later analysis found, with rates varying by HLA locus.

Germline V gives CDR1 MDHEN, CDR2 SYDVKM. The CDR3 totals 16 residues. This sequence joins TRBV28 and TRBJ2-5; tentative D call: TRBD1 (6 bases). The closer fit of TRBJ2-7 to the DNA end suggests the J call may be wrong. The sequence was obtained from a man aged 18 to 35 in good health and CMV-seropositive. Sequenced material: PBMCs. The CDR3 DNA reads as TGTGCCAGCAGTTTGGGGGACCCGACAGGAGCCTACGAGCAGTACTTC. This encodes CASSLGDPTGAYEQYF.